The entry below gives a single T cell receptor (beta chain) sequence along with its context. The target antigen is unknown. The donors were part of the validation cohort of 120 subjects. That cohort was separate from the first cohort, which comprised about 730 subjects. These data belong to a study of cytomegalovirus exposure and HLA in healthy donors. Overall study findings and caveats: Rare sequences made up most TCRs, while some public TCRs were found in many donors.

Libraries were prepared by immunoSEQ multiplex PCR; TCRdb keeps only in-frame clonotypes and omits some of them. In the table there are some 120,000 clones, around 94% of which are singletons. Trimming shortened V by 4 bases and J by 4 bases, and 14 bases separated the two germline ends. Germline V gene sequence: CDR1 SGHNT, CDR2 YYREEE (reference sequence). This CDR3 is built from 15 residues. Sequenced material: PBMCs. This receptor was identified in a woman between 18 and 30 years old in good health and CMV-seronegative. This rearrangement joins TRBV5-4 to TRBJ2-2, with a weak D call TRBD2 (5 bases). For the CDR3, the DNA is TGTGCCAGCAGCCTGAGGGCCAGGACCACCGGGGAGCTGTTTTTT. This translates into CASSLRARTTGELFF.